A selection of T cell receptor beta chains follows, all from one sample in a study of early T cells in non-severe SARS-CoV-2 infection. Via MiXCR, TCRdb re-called the 5' RACE reads, giving one row per CDR3 protein. The repertoire holds about 110,000 distinct CDR3 sequences, around 13% seen once, with about 3.8% in the top ten. The specimen was whole blood, collected at baseline. All receptors derive from an adult who was a healthcare worker with PCR-confirmed SARS-CoV-2 infection or an uninfected control (not recorded which). CDR3s include the opening cysteine and the closing phenylalanine or tryptophan. A D gene is named only where the DNA matches it firmly. Some rows mark clone size as missing; the rest say once, few, many or name a class of expanded clone.

j_gene | v_gene | d_gene | abundance | CDR3nt | CDR3aa
TRBJ2-2 | TRBV11-2 | . | . | TGTGCCAGCAGCTTAGTTGCAGGTTACACCGGGGAGCTGTTTTTT | CASSLVAGYTGELFF
TRBJ2-7 | TRBV14 | . | many | TGTGCCAGCAGTCATTCCGACAGACCCTACGAGCAGTACTTC | CASSHSDRPYEQYF
TRBJ2-7 | TRBV9 | . | many | TGTGCCAGCAGCGTAGGGGCAGGGGGGACCGACGAGCAGTACTTC | CASSVGAGGTDEQYF
TRBJ1-6 | TRBV18 | . | few | TGTGCCAGCTCACCACTCGGGAACTATAATTCACCCCTCCACTTT | CASSPLGNYNSPLHF
TRBJ1-5 | TRBV6-2/TRBV6-3 | TRBD1 | . | TGTGCCAGCAGGGGGACAGGGAGCGGCAATCAGCCCCAGCATTTT | CASRGTGSGNQPQHF
TRBJ2-5 | TRBV6-2/TRBV6-3 | TRBD2 | . | TGTGCCAGCCATCGGACTAGCGGGTACTGGGAGACCCAGTACTTC | CASHRTSGYWETQYF
TRBJ1-3 | TRBV28 | . | . | TGTGCCAGCAGTCAATTTATCCCGAACACCATATATTTT | CASSQFIPNTIYF
TRBJ1-2 | TRBV9 | . | . | TGTGCCAGCAGCGTAACGACAGGCGACTATGGCTACACCTTC | CASSVTTGDYGYTF
TRBJ2-5 | TRBV4-1 | . | few | TGCGCCAGCAGCGGACAGCCCTTCCAAGAGACCCAGTACTTC | CASSGQPFQETQYF
TRBJ2-1 | TRBV18 | . | few | TGTGCCAGCTCACCACTCGGGGGCGCGGACAATGAGCAGTTCTTC | CASSPLGGADNEQFF
TRBJ1-1 | TRBV12-3/TRBV12-4 | TRBD1 | many | TGTGCCAGCAGTTCACAGGGGGCAGGTACTGAAGCTTTCTTT | CASSSQGAGTEAFF
TRBJ2-1 | TRBV6-6 | . | . | TGTGCCAGCAGTTACTCCCAAGGGGGGTACAATGAGCAGTTCTTC | CASSYSQGGYNEQFF
TRBJ2-1 | TRBV5-4 | . | many | TGTGCCAGCAGCTTGACGGGGCAGGGATGGAATGAGCAGTTCTTC | CASSLTGQGWNEQFF
TRBJ1-1 | TRBV7-8 | . | many | TGTGCCAGCCGATTAGGGACTGAAGCTTTCTTT | CASRLGTEAFF
TRBJ1-2 | TRBV18 | TRBD1 | many | TGTGCCAGCTCACCGCCGGGGACAGCCAGAGGCTATGGCTACACCTTC | CASSPPGTARGYGYTF
TRBJ2-5 | TRBV20-1 | . | many | TGCAGTGCGGCGGGGCAGCAGGAGACCCAGTACTTC | CSAAGQQETQYF
TRBJ2-7 | TRBV20-1 | . | few | TGCAGTGCTCCACGGGTCGGGGTCTACGAGCAGTACTTC | CSAPRVGVYEQYF
TRBJ2-1 | TRBV15 | TRBD1 | . | TGTGCCACCAGCAGAGAAGGGGACAGGGGGTTCATGAATGAGCAGTTCTTC | CATSREGDRGFMNEQFF
TRBJ2-1 | TRBV7-8 | TRBD2 | few | TGTGCCAGCAGCTTAGCAAAGCCTAGCGGGAGGGTATACAATGAGCAGTTCTTC | CASSLAKPSGRVYNEQFF
TRBJ1-4 | TRBV28 | . | . | TGTGCCAGCAGTTCAGGGGCAGGAGGGAATGAAAAACTGTTTTTT | CASSSGAGGNEKLFF
TRBJ2-2 | TRBV20-1 | TRBD1 | few | TGCAGTGCTAGTACAGGGGGCAACACCGGGGAGCTGTTTTTT | CSASTGGNTGELFF
TRBJ2-3 | TRBV11-2 | . | many | TGTGCCAGCAGCCTAGGGCGAGATACGCAGTATTTT | CASSLGRDTQYF
TRBJ2-1 | TRBV20-1 | TRBD2 | . | TGCAGTGCGTCGGGACTAGCGGCAGGATACAATGAGCAGTTCTTC | CSASGLAAGYNEQFF
TRBJ1-2 | TRBV29-1 | . | once | TGCAGCGCTGAAGGGACCAACCGGGAATATGGCTACACCTTC | CSAEGTNREYGYTF
TRBJ1-1 | TRBV6-2/TRBV6-3 | TRBD1 | few | TGTGCCAGCAGTTACCTCGGACAGGGCGTTACTGAAGCTTTCTTT | CASSYLGQGVTEAFF
TRBJ1-3 | TRBV13 | . | many | TGTGCCAGCAGGGAGCTCTCTGGAAACACCATATATTTT | CASRELSGNTIYF
TRBJ2-6 | TRBV21-1 | . | many | TGTGCCAGCAGCAAAGTGGGGAGGCCCAGGGGAAGGTCTGGGGCCAACGTCCTGACTTTC | CASSKVGRPRGRSGANVLTF
TRBJ1-5 | TRBV12-5 | TRBD1 | . | TGTGCTAGTGGTTTGGTCAAAGGGGGCATCAATCAGCCCCAGCATTTT | CASGLVKGGINQPQHF
TRBJ1-2 | TRBV28 | TRBD1 | . | TGTGCCAGCAGTCTGGGACAGGCGATTGGAGGCTACACCTTC | CASSLGQAIGGYTF
TRBJ2-3 | TRBV15 | TRBD2 | few | TGTGCCACCAGCAGAGTAAGGGAGGGAGATACGCAGTATTTT | CATSRVREGDTQYF